A single sample gave rise to the 4 T cell receptor beta chains below, sequenced in a study of cytomegalovirus exposure and HLA in healthy donors. With 60 Vbeta and 13 Jbeta primers, the PCR was carried out. Profiled with immunoSEQ multiplex PCR; TCRdb holds only in-frame clones, not every one. The top ten hold approximately 4.5% of the sample, which has roughly 77,000 clones, roughly 80% seen once. The specimen was PBMCs. These receptors were obtained from a middle-aged man in good health and CMV-seronegative.

The rearrangement links TRBV28 to TRBJ1-2, with 10 positions matching TRBD1. Germline CDR1 and CDR2: MDHEN and SYDVKM. CDR3 length: 13 amino acids. V gave up 6 bases and J gave up 7 bases; unmatched junction bases: 5. The CDR3 DNA reads TGTGCCAGCAGAGCCGGGACAGGGGTTGGCTACACCTTC. Translated, it gives CASRAGTGVGYTF.

CDR3 coding DNA: TGTGCCTGGGCTCTGGGACTACCATCCGGGGAGCTGTTTTTT. It codes for CAWALGLPSGELFF. The chain couples TRBV30 to TRBJ2-2, with 7 nucleotides matching TRBD2. The length of the CDR3 is 14 residues. The J segment lost 6 bases and the V segment lost 5 bases, leaving 9 bases of the junction unmatched. CDR1 and CDR2 (germline): GTSNPN, SVGIG (reference sequence). The variable domain in full, with the rest retrieved from reference TRBV30 and TRBJ2-2, is SQTIHQWPATLVQPVGSPLSLECTVEGTSNPNLYWYRQAAGRGLQLLFYSVGIGQISSEVPQNLSASRPQDRQFILSSKKLLLSDSGFYLCAWALGLPSGELFFGEGSRLTVL.

This rearrangement joins TRBV5-1 to TRBJ2-1, with 9 positions matching TRBD2. There are 12 residues in the CDR3. V lost 4 bases, J lost 14 bases, and 7 bases stayed unmatched. CDR1 is SGHRS and CDR2 is YFSETQ in the germline V gene. In DNA, the CDR3 is TGCGCCAGCAGCGGGGCGGAGCGGGAGGAGTTCTTC. It codes for CASSGAEREEFF. Complete variable domain (other parts from reference TRBV5-1 and TRBJ2-1): KAGVTQTPRYLIKTRGQQVTLSCSPISGHRSVSWYQQTPGQGLQFLFEYFSETQRNKGNFPGRFSGRQFSNSRSEMNVSTLELGDSALYLCASSGAEREEFFGPGTRLTVL.

The CDR3 DNA reads as TGTGCCAGCAGTACGCCACGGACAGGGTTAATGAACAATGAGCAGTTCTTC. This translates into CASSTPRTGLMNNEQFF. The chain links TRBV27 to TRBJ2-1; 8 positions agree with TRBD1. This CDR3 is built from 17 residues. V lost 5 bases to trimming and J lost 5 bases; unmatched junction nucleotides: 14. Per germline, CDR1 MNHEY and CDR2 SMNVEV (reference sequence).